This T cell receptor beta chain was recovered during a study of human T cells and chemical hapten exposure. Across the whole study: Predominantly women, the patients had alopecia areata, totalis or universalis.

Time point defined: patch test 1, 2 weeks after DPC sensitization. Treatment: therapeutic diphenylcyclopropenone sensitization with weekly scalp DPC. Total RNA was isolated from whole blood that had not been fractionated. The junction had 5 bases not matched to a gene; V was cut back by 3 bases and J by 6 bases. Germline V gives CDR1 MNHEY, CDR2 SMNVEV (reference sequence). This CDR3 comprises 14 residues. This clonotype turned up a few times. In the library, unique molecular identifiers were attached to individual cDNA molecules. The authors' processing: The median was 95,638 TCRs per sample, ranging about 20,000 to 690,600. TCRdb independently ran MiXCR on the RACE reads; one entry per CDR3 protein. TCRdb, rather than the study authors, made the V and J calls. The sample records 300,000 to 400,000 distinct CDR3 sequences, 6% to 8.5% being singletons.

The receptor's source is a woman under 30 with alopecia areata. Some clones in this sample may be carry-over from other donors' samples. The sequencing used whole blood, collected in connection with sensitization to the hapten diphenylcyclopropenone (DPC). The V call is TRBV27, the J call TRBJ1-5; the match to TRBD1 covers 7 bases. CDR3 sequence reads: CASSLGYRGQPQHF. CDR3 coding DNA: TGTGCCAGCAGTTTGGGGTACAGGGGTCAGCCCCAGCATTTT.